The 11 T cell receptor beta chains reported below all come from one sample, sequenced in a study of human T cells and chemical hapten exposure. Time point noted: healthy volunteer bleed at 2 weeks. The authors' total RNA extraction used unfractionated whole blood. Using its own MiXCR run on the RACE reads, TCRdb lists one record per CDR3 protein. The sample holds roughly 49,000 distinct CDR3 sequences, 3.5% to 4.5% seen once. Input material: whole blood. Receptor source: a female donor in good health. Some clones in this sample may be carry-over from other donors' samples.

The CDR3: CASSLDGNSPLHF. In DNA form, the CDR3 reads TGCGCCAGCAGCTTGGATGGTAATTCACCCCTCCACTTT. This chain uses TRBV5-1 with TRBJ1-6; D gene ambiguous. Germline lookup yields CDR1 SGHRS and CDR2 YFSETQ. Trimming pared 0 bases from V and 6 bases from J, leaving 4 bases between. The CDR3 is 13 residues long.

In this sample, this clonotype turned up many times. V is TRBV11-3 and J is TRBJ2-3; 8 nucleotides agree with TRBD2. The CDR3 runs 17 residues. Germline assignment: CDR1 SGHNT and CDR2 YENEEA. The trim removed 5 bases at V and 0 bases at J, leaving 10 bases unmatched. The CDR3 reads CASSPGAGATSTDTQYF. The CDR3, as DNA: TGTGCCAGCAGCCCAGGAGCGGGGGCCACTAGCACAGATACGCAGTATTTT.

This clonotype occurred many times. V usage is TRBV12-3 or TRBV12-4 and J usage is TRBJ1-5, with D perhaps TRBD1 (6 bases). The CDR3 loop spans 18 amino acids. Trimming stripped 5 bases from V and 3 bases from J, with 23 bases between. The CDR3 bases are TGTGCCAGCAGTCTGGGTGGGGGCGGGGTTAGTAACAATCAGCCCCAGCATTTT. It specifies CASSLGGGGVSNNQPQHF.

This clonotype was recorded a few times. The V and J genes are TRBV12-3 or TRBV12-4 and TRBJ2-1; TRBD2 matches 7 bases. This CDR3 comprises 16 residues. V gave up 3 bases and J gave up 4 bases; unmatched junction bases: 9. The DNA for the CDR3 is TGTGCCAGCAGTTTTTCTTTACGGCGGGGGTACAATGAGCAGTTCTTC. This translates into CASSFSLRRGYNEQFF.

This clonotype has only a few counts. The V and J genes are TRBV20-1 and TRBJ2-3; D may be TRBD1 or TRBD2 (5 bases each). V shed 3 bases and J shed 4 bases, with 14 bases lying between them. Germline CDR1 reads DFQATT; CDR2 reads SNEGSKA (reference sequence). This CDR3 has 14 residues. Here the CDR3 DNA reads TGCAGTGCTAGCGAAGGGACGGACTCAGATACGCAGTATTTT. This translates into CSASEGTDSDTQYF.

This clonotype was seen repeatedly, ten times or more. The CDR3 region is CASSFREDNEQFF. CDR3 coding DNA: TGTGCCAGCAGCTTCCGGGAGGACAATGAGCAGTTCTTC. This chain joins TRBV7-3 and TRBJ2-1; the match to TRBD2 covers 7 bases. V gave up 3 bases and J gave up 5 bases; unmatched junction bases: 1. CDR1 and CDR2 (germline): SGHTA, FQGTGA. The CDR3 loop spans 13 amino acids. The full variable domain, rest sourced from reference TRBV7-3 and TRBJ2-1, is GAGVSQTPSNKVTEKGKYVELRCDPISGHTALYWYRQSLGQGPEFLIYFQGTGAADDSGLPNDRFFAVRPEGSVSTLKIQRTERGDSAVYLCASSFREDNEQFFGPGTRLTVL.

This clonotype occurred many times. The V gene is TRBV11-1, the J gene TRBJ2-4; TRBD1 matches 8 bases. CDR1 is SGHAT, CDR2 FQDESV, per germline (reference sequence). The CDR3 extends over 14 amino acids. V gave up 5 bases and J gave up 7 bases; unmatched junction bases: 7. The DNA of the CDR3 is TGTGCCAGCAGCCCGGGGGACAGGAGGAACATTCAGTACTTC. Encoded protein: CASSPGDRRNIQYF. Filled out from reference TRBV11-1 and TRBJ2-4, the complete variable domain reads EAEVAQSPRYKITEKSQAVAFWCDPISGHATLYWYRQILGQGPELLVQFQDESVVDDSQLPKDRFSAERLKGVDSTLKIQPAELGDSAMYLCASSPGDRRNIQYFGAGTRLSVL.

This clonotype was found many times. The CDR3 region is CSASHPGQGTYEQYF. The CDR3 nucleotides are TGCAGTGCTTCACACCCGGGACAGGGAACCTACGAGCAGTACTTC. V usage is TRBV20-1 and J usage is TRBJ2-7; TRBD1 matches 9 bases. The CDR3 has 15 residues. J was trimmed by 2 bases and V by 5 bases; bases with no gene match: 10. Germline V lookup: CDR1 DFQATT, CDR2 SNEGSKA (reference sequence).

The sample holds many counts of this clonotype. The J gene is TRBJ1-2, the V gene TRBV21-1; TRBD1, the table's D call, was not compared with the DNA. TRBV21-1 constitutes a pseudogene. The CDR3 loop spans 17 amino acids. The CDR3 spells CASSNARLWGCFGGYTF. CDR3 bases: TGTGCCAGCAGCAATGCAAGATTGTGGGGGTGTTTCGGCGGCTACACCTTC.

This clonotype appeared many times. This chain uses TRBV12-3 or TRBV12-4 with TRBJ1-6; TRBD1 is a possible D gene (6 bases). Trimming removed 6 bases at V and 4 bases at J, with 16 bases between. The CDR3 has 16 residues. CDR3 protein: CASRVGTGLYNSPLHF. The CDR3 nucleotides read TGTGCCAGCAGGGTTGGAACAGGGTTATATAATTCACCCCTCCACTTT.

This clonotype was counted many times. The CDR3 nucleotides read TGTGCCAGCAGCCAACTCGTCGGGGGGGGCCAGAAAGATACGCAGTATTTT. The encoded protein is CASSQLVGGGQKDTQYF. The chain links TRBV4-2 to TRBJ2-3; 8 nucleotides line up with TRBD2. The germline gives CDR1 LGHNA, CDR2 YNFKEQ. V lost 2 bases and J lost 5; bases outside the gene matches: 12. This CDR3 comprises 17 residues.